This paragraph reports one TCR beta chain. From the 5' RACE reads, TCRdb called clonotypes with MiXCR, one entry per CDR3 protein. The table has some 1,700,000 distinct CDR3 sequences, about 32% seen once; the top ten hold around 0.3%. The CDR3 length is 13 residues. V was pared by 6 bases and J by 4 bases, with 11 bases between. Germline lookup yields CDR1 MDHEN and CDR2 SYDVKM. This sample is part of a study of identical twins. The sequenced material came from cord blood. The clonotype comes from a newborn girl in good health. The chain is built from TRBV28 and TRBJ2-3; D perhaps matches TRBD1 (5 bases). The CDR3 protein is CASRQGPADTQYF. In DNA, the CDR3 is TGTGCCAGCAGGCAGGGCCCGGCAGATACGCAGTATTTT.